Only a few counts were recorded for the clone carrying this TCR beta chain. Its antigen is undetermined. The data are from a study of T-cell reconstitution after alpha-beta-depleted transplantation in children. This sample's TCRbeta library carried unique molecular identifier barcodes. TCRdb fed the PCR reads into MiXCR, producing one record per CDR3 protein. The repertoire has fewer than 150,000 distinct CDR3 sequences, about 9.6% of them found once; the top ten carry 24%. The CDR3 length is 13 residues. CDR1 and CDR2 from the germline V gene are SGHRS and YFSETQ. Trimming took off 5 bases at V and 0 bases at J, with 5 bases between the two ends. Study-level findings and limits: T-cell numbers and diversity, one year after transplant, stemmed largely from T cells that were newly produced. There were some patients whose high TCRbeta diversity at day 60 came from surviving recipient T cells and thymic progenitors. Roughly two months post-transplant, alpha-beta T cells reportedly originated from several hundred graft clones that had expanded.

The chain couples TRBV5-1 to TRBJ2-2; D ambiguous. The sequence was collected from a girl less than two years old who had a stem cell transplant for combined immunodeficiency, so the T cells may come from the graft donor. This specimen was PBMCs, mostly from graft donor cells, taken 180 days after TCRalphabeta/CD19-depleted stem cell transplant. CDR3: CASSRTNTGELFF. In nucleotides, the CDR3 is TGCGCCAGCAGTCGGACGAACACCGGGGAGCTGTTTTTT.